Described below is a single T cell receptor beta chain sequence and its context. What it recognizes is unknown. The data are from a study of post-analysis software for immune sequencing data. As for the study in general: Included courses were relapsing-remitting and secondary progressive multiple sclerosis; progressive-relapsing multiple sclerosis was also included. Study results and caveats: Patients showed TRBV5-6, TRBV5-1 and TRBV20-1 among roughly 5 TRBV segments more frequent than in controls.

The CDR3 sequence is 20 residues long. Incorporated into the TCR beta cDNA libraries were unique molecular identifiers, which served to reduce PCR and sequencing biases. There were roughly 0.95 to 10 million T cells, and roughly 0.5 million cDNA molecules came from them. Each CDR3 protein gets one entry after TCRdb re-called the PCR reads with MiXCR. The top ten clones hold around 8% of a sample with hundreds of thousands of distinct CDR3 sequences, approximately 37% of them seen once. The sequenced sample was blood. The chain has TRBV21-1 and TRBJ1-2; the tabulated D call, TRBD1, remains unverified against the DNA. TRBV21-1 is termed a pseudogene. This clonotype originated in a girl aged 2-9 years with multiple sclerosis. CDR3 sequence (DNA): TGTGCCAGCAGCCCACCGGGACAGGGTGGAGTGGTGGACATTAACTATGGCTACACCTTC. It specifies CASSPPGQGGVVDINYGYTF.